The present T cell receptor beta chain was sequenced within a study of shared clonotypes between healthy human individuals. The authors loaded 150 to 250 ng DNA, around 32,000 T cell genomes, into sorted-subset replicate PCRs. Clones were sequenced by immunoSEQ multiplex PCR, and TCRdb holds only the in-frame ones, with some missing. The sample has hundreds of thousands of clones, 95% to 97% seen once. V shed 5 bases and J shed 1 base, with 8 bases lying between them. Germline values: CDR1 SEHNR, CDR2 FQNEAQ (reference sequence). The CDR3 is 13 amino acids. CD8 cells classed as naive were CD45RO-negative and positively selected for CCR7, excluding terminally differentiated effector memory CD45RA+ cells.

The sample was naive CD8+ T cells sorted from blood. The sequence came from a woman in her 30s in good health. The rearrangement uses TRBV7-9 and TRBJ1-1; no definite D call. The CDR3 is CASSNHPNTEAFF. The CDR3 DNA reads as TGTGCCAGCAGCAATCACCCGAACACTGAAGCTTTCTTT.